What follows are 15 T cell receptor beta chains derived from one specimen sequenced in a study of shared clonotypes between healthy human individuals. Only in-frame clones appear in the TCRdb table, and some are missing; sequencing was by immunoSEQ multiplex PCR. The sample has more than 2 million clones; approximately 96% are singletons. Sequenced sample: naive CD4+ T cells sorted from blood. Subset noted: CD45RA+ positively selected. The receptor source for this set is a man between 18 and 35 years old in good health.

V and J are TRBV6-5 and TRBJ1-2, with 9 bases aligning to TRBD1. V lost 6 bases and J lost 7; bases outside the gene matches: 9. Per the germline V gene, CDR1 is MNHEY and CDR2 is SVGAGI. The CDR3 spans 14 residues. The CDR3 bases are TGTGCCAGCAGACCACGGGACAGGGTACGTGGCTACACCTTC. It encodes CASRPRDRVRGYTF.

J is TRBJ1-1 and V is TRBV2; 7 positions agree with TRBD1. The CDR3 length is 14 residues. Looked up from germline, CDR1 is SNHLY and CDR2 is FYNNEI. V gave up 5 bases and J gave up 5 bases; unmatched junction bases: 8. CDR3 in DNA: TGTGCCAGCAGTCTTGAGGGGACAGCTACTGAAGCTTTCTTT. Translating it yields CASSLEGTATEAFF.

Regarding this clone: At one end the junction does not follow the germline gene, possibly because of a read error. This chain connects TRBV5-3 to TRBJ2-3, with D possibly called TRBD1 or TRBD2 (5 bases each). TRBV5-3 is treated as an ORF (open reading frame) with a function not yet certain. The CDR3 length is 14 residues. CDR3 DNA sequence: TGTGCCAGCAGCTTGCAGGGACCCACAGATACGCAGTATTTT. Amino acid sequence: CASSLQGPTDTQYF.

The chain carries TRBV10-3 and TRBJ1-4, with 7 bases aligning to TRBD1. V trimming: 3 bases; J trimming: 2 bases; junction bases outside the gene matches: 9. The germline gives CDR1 ENHRY, CDR2 SYGVKD. The CDR3 totals 17 residues. This CDR3 reads CAISERQGLSTNEKLFF. In DNA, the CDR3 is TGTGCCATCAGTGAACGACAGGGTCTTTCCACTAATGAAAAACTGTTTTTT.

The V and J genes are TRBV15 and TRBJ1-2; perhaps TRBD1 as D (5 bases). This CDR3 is built from 12 residues. The ends were cut back, 0 bases at V and 14 bases at J, with 13 bases in the middle. The germline gives CDR1 LNHNV, CDR2 YYDKDF (reference sequence). This CDR3 is CATSRDRWDGTF. In DNA, the CDR3 is TGTGCCACCAGCAGAGATAGGTGGGACGGAACCTTC.

Turning to this clone: Within the sample, other DNA sequences also encode this same CDR3. This sequence joins TRBV7-2 and TRBJ2-3; the D is unclear. Germline V gene lookup returns CDR1 SGHTA and CDR2 FQGNSA. Trimming shortened V by 0 bases and J by 1 base, and 5 bases separated the two germline ends. CDR3 length equals 14 residues. As DNA, the CDR3 is TGTGCCAGCAGCTTAGCTAAGGGCACAGATACGCAGTATTTT. Protein product: CASSLAKGTDTQYF.

This chain joins TRBV9 and TRBJ2-3, with 13 bases matching TRBD2. Germline-derived CDR1 and CDR2 are SGDLS and YYNGEE. This CDR3 is 16 amino acids long. V shed 4 bases, J shed 4 bases, and the junction held 6 bases outside the gene matches. The CDR3 DNA reads TGTGCCAGCAGCCCGACTAGCGGGGGGATCGCAGATACGCAGTATTTT. As protein: CASSPTSGGIADTQYF.

The V and J genes are TRBV5-4 and TRBJ2-3, with D tentatively TRBD1 (9 bases). Looked up from germline, CDR1 is SGHNT and CDR2 is YYREEE (reference sequence). The CDR3 is 18 residues long. Trimming stripped 4 bases from V and 0 bases from J, with 21 bases between. The CDR3 DNA is TGTGCCAGCAGCCCGGGAGGGACAGGGCAGTCTAGCACAGATACGCAGTATTTT. Protein: CASSPGGTGQSSTDTQYF.

The CDR3 region is CASSHTGTSGGINEQYF. Written as DNA, the CDR3 is TGTGCCAGCAGCCATACCGGGACTAGCGGGGGAATCAACGAGCAGTACTTC. The chain is built from TRBV5-4 and TRBJ2-7, with 14 bases fitting TRBD2. The germline CDR1 and CDR2 sequences are SGHNT and YYREEE (reference sequence). J was trimmed by 5 bases and V by 4 bases; bases with no gene match: 11. The CDR3 has 17 residues.

J is TRBJ2-5 and V is TRBV5-1; D gene uncertain. CDR1 and CDR2 (germline): SGHRS, YFSETQ. The CDR3 is made up of 13 amino acids. Trimming pared 4 bases from V and 4 bases from J, leaving 11 bases between. This chain's CDR3 is CASSAGVLETQYF. In DNA form, the CDR3 reads TGCGCCAGCAGCGCAGGAGTGTTAGAGACCCAGTACTTC.

The chain links TRBV30 to TRBJ2-7; 9 bases fit TRBD1. Germline V lookup: CDR1 GTSNPN, CDR2 SVGIG (reference sequence). The CDR3 extends over 17 amino acids. V shed 3 bases, J shed 4 bases, and the junction held 16 bases outside the gene matches. The CDR3 here is CAWRGTGIPDSDYEQYF. CDR3 nucleotides: TGTGCCTGGAGAGGGACAGGGATTCCGGATTCGGATTACGAGCAGTACTTC.

The chain couples TRBV5-1 to TRBJ2-3, with D unresolved. Trimming left V 0 bases short and J 0 bases short, with 20 bases between. Germline CDR1 is SGHRS and CDR2 is YFSETQ. The CDR3 has 19 residues. The CDR3 loop reads CASSLASVSGTSSTDTQYF. CDR3 in DNA: TGCGCCAGCAGCTTGGCCTCTGTCTCGGGCACCTCTAGCACAGATACGCAGTATTTT.

The V gene is TRBV6-1, the J gene TRBJ1-2; D is uncertain. The CDR3 consists of 14 residues. V lost 10 bases and J lost 4, with 19 bases in between. CDR1 and CDR2 (germline): MNHNS, SASEGT. CDR3 amino acids: CATHVPGPLYGYTF. In nucleotides, the CDR3 is TGTGCCACTCACGTGCCGGGCCCCCTCTATGGCTACACCTTC.

V and J are TRBV7-2 and TRBJ2-4; 13 nucleotides line up with TRBD2. The germline CDR1 and CDR2 sequences are SGHTA and FQGNSA. V lost 0 bases to trimming and J lost 0 bases; unmatched junction nucleotides: 2. The CDR3 covers 18 residues. The CDR3 protein is CASSLAGTSGVAKNIQYF. The CDR3 DNA is TGTGCCAGCAGCTTAGCCGGGACTAGCGGGGTAGCCAAAAACATTCAGTACTTC.

The V call is TRBV10-2, the J call TRBJ2-7; the match to TRBD2 covers 9 bases. CDR1 and CDR2 (germline): WSHSY, SAAADI. Trimming cost V 5 bases and J 0 bases; bases outside gene matches: 2. The CDR3 runs to 14 residues. The CDR3 DNA reads as TGCGCCAGCAGTAAGACTAGCGGCTCCTACGAGCAGTACTTC. Translating gives CASSKTSGSYEQYF.